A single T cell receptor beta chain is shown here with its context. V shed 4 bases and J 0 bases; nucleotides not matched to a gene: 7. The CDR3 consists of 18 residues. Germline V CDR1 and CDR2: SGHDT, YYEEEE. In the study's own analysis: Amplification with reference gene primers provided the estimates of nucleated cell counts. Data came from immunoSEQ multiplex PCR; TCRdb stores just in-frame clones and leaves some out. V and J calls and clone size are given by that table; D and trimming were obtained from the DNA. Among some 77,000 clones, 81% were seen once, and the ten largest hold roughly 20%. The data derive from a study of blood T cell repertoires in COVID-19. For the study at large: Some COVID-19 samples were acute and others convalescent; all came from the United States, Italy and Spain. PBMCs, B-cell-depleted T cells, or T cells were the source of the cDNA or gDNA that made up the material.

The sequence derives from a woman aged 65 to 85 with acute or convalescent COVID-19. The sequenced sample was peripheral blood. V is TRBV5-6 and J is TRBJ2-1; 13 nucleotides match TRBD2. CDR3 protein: CASSPGLAGPPSYNEQFF. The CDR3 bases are TGTGCCAGCAGCCCGGGACTAGCGGGGCCCCCCTCCTACAATGAGCAGTTCTTC.